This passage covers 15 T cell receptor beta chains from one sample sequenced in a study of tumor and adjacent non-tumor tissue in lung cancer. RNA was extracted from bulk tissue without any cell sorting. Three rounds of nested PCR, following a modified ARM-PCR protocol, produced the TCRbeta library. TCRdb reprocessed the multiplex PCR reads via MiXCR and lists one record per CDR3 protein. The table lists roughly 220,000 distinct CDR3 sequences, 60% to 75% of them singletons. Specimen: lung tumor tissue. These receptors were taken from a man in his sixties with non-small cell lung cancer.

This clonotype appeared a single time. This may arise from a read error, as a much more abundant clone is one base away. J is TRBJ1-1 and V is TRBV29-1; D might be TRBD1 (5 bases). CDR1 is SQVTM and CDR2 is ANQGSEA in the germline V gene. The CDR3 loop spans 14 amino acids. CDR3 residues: CSVVGDVWNTEVFF. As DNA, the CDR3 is TGCAGCGTCGTGGGGGACGTTTGGAACACTGAAGTTTTCTTT.

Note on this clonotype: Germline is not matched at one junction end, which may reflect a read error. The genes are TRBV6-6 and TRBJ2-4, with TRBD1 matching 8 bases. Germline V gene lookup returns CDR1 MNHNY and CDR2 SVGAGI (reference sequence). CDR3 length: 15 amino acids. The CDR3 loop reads CASSSRTGPQNIEYF. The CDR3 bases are TGTGCCAGCAGCTCACGGACAGGGCCCCAAAACATTGAGTACTTC.

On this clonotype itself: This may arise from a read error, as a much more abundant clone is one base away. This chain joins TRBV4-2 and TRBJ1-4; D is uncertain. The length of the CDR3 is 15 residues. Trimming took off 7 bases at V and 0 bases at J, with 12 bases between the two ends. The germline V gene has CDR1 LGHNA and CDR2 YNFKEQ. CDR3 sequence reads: CASTFGHSTNEKLFF. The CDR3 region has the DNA TGTGCCAGCACTTTCGGGCATTCAACTAATGAAAAACTGTTTTTT.

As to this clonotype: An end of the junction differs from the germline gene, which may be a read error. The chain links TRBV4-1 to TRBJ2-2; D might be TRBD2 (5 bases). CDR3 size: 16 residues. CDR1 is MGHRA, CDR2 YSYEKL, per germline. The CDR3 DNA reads TGCGCCAGTAGCCAAGGAAGTTACCTGAACACCGGGAAGCTGTTTTTT. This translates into CASSQGSYLNTGKLFF.

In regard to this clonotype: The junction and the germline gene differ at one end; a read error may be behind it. Here the CDR3 DNA reads TGTGCTTGTGGTTCGGGTGTGACAGGCAACACCGGGGAGCTGTTTTTC. This gives the protein CACGSGVTGNTGELFF. V and J are TRBV12-5 and TRBJ2-2; possibly TRBD1 for D (6 bases). Germline loops: CDR1 LGHNT, CDR2 FRNRAP. The CDR3 runs 16 residues.

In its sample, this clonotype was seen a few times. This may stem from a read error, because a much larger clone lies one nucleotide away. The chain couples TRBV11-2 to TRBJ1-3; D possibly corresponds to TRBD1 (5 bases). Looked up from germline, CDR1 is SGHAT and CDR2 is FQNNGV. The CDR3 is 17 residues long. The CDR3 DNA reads TGTACCAGCAGCTTAGCTCCGACGGGGCTCTCTGGAAACACCATATATTTT. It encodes CTSSLAPTGLSGNTIYF.

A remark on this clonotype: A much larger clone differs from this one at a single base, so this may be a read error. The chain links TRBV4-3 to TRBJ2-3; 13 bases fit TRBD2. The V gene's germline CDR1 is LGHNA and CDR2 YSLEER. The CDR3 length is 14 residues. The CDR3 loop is CTSSPGLAGDTQYF. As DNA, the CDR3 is TGCACCAGCAGCCCGGGACTAGCGGGGGATACGCAGTATTTT.

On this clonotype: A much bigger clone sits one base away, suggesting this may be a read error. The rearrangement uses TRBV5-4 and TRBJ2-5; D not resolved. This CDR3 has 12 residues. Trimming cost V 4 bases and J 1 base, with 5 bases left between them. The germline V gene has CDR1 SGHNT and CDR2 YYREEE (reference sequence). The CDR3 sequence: CASSLSQETQYF. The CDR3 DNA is TGTGCCAGCAGCCTCTCCCAAGAGACCCAGTACTTC.

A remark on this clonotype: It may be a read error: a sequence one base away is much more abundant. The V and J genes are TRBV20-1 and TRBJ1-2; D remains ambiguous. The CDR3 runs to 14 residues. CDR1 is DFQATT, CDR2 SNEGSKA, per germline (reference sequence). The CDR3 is CCARDQRSLGGYTF. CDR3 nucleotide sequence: TGCTGTGCTAGAGACCAGCGGAGCTTGGGAGGCTACACCTTC.

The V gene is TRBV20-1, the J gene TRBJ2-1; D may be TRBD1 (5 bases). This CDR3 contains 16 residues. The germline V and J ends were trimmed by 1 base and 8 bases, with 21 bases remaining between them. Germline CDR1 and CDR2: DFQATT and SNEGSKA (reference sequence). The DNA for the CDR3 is TGCAGTGCTAGAGTAAGGGGCCGGGCCGAGTTTGATGAGCAGTTCTTC. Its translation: CSARVRGRAEFDEQFF.

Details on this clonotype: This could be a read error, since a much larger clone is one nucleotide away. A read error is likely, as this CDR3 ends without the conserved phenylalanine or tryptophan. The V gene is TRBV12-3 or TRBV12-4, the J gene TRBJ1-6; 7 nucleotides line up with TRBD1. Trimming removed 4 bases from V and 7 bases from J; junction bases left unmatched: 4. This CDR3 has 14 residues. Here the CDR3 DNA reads TGTGCCAGCAGTTCCCAGGGGGGGAATTCACCCCTCCACCTT. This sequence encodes CASSSQGGNSPLHL.

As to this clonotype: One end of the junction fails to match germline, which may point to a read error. The CDR3 is CGSTGTAGYTF. The DNA for the CDR3 is TGCGGTTCGACCGGGACAGCAGGCTACACATTC. This rearrangement joins TRBV20-1 to TRBJ1-2, with 7 bases aligning to TRBD1. Germline assignment: CDR1 DFQATT and CDR2 SNEGSKA (reference sequence). The CDR3 loop spans 11 amino acids.

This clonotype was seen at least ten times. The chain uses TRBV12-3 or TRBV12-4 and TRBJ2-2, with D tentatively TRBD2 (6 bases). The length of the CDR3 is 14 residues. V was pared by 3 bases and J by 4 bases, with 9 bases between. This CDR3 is CASSFVGGTGELFF. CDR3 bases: TGTGCCAGCAGTTTCGTCGGGGGCACCGGGGAGCTGTTTTTT.

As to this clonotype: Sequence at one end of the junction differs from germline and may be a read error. CDR3 DNA: TGTGCCAGCAGCTTAGAAGGTGAACACATCAATCAGCCCGAGCATTTT. This codes for CASSLEGEHINQPEHF. The rearrangement uses TRBV11-1 and TRBJ1-5; D is unclear. The CDR3 is made up of 16 amino acids. CDR1 SGHAT and CDR2 FQDESV come from the germline V gene (reference sequence).

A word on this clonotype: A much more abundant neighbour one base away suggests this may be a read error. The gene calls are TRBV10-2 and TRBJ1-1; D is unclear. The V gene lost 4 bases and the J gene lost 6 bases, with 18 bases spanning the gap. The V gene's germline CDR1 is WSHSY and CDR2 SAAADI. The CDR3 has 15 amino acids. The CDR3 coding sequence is TGCGCCAGCAGTGGATCGGGCAGCATTGTGGCTGAAGCTTTCTTT. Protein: CASSGSGSIVAEAFF.